The rows below give T cell receptor beta chains drawn from one sample of a study of OX40 agonist ivuxolimab in advanced cancers. Sequencing was performed with immunoSEQ multiplex PCR; in TCRdb, only in-frame clones are kept and a portion is missing. The data show around 74,000 clones, under 85% seen once. This sample comprised CD4+ or CD8+ T cells sorted from blood, obtained in a trial of the OX40 agonist ivuxolimab. These receptors all stem from an adult with an advanced solid tumor such as melanoma, head and neck, liver or kidney cancer. Each CDR3 is given without its conserved first and last residue.

J gene: TRBJ2-7; V gene: TRBV14; CDR3 protein: ASSQIGLAAHEQY
J gene: TRBJ1-5; V gene: TRBV7-9; CDR3 protein: ASSFADQPQH
J gene: TRBJ2-7; V gene: TRBV19; CDR3 protein: ASSPTGTGLYEQY
J gene: TRBJ1-1; V gene: TRBV7-9; CDR3 protein: ASSLALDRLEAF
J gene: TRBJ2-3; V gene: TRBV19; CDR3 protein: ASSPSWDGTQY
J gene: TRBJ2-3; V gene: TRBV7-2; CDR3 protein: ASSLAGVDATQY
J gene: TRBJ1-1; V gene: TRBV18; CDR3 protein: ASSPAERGNTEAF
J gene: TRBJ2-7; V gene: TRBV5-1; CDR3 protein: ASSLLRQGHEQY
J gene: TRBJ2-7; V gene: TRBV18; CDR3 protein: ASSPGAASSEQY
J gene: TRBJ2-5; V gene: TRBV5-8; CDR3 protein: ASSFGSGTQETQY
J gene: TRBJ1-1; V gene: TRBV11-2; CDR3 protein: ASSSNRRPNTEAF
J gene: TRBJ1-1; V gene: TRBV29-1; CDR3 protein: SVRGRGTEAF
J gene: TRBJ1-2; V gene: TRBV18; CDR3 protein: ASSPPWGGTGGYT
J gene: TRBJ2-7; V gene: TRBV5-1; CDR3 protein: ASRGAGELGEQY
J gene: TRBJ1-2; V gene: TRBV6-1; CDR3 protein: ASSPDRGGYGYT
J gene: TRBJ2-1; V gene: TRBV7-8; CDR3 protein: ASSKLAGGNRGYNEQF
J gene: TRBJ2-5; V gene: TRBV7-7; CDR3 protein: ASSPTGVAETQY
J gene: TRBJ2-5; V gene: TRBV18; CDR3 protein: ASSPLEAQY
J gene: TRBJ2-4; V gene: TRBV9; CDR3 protein: ASSPYPTGTSGNIQY
J gene: TRBJ1-3; V gene: TRBV9; CDR3 protein: ASSSGDRGGNTIY
J gene: TRBJ1-2; V gene: TRBV15; CDR3 protein: ATSKPDRANGYT
J gene: TRBJ2-2; V gene: TRBV5-1; CDR3 protein: ASSLGRDAGELF
J gene: TRBJ1-4; V gene: TRBV18; CDR3 protein: ASSPRAPRDEKLF
J gene: TRBJ1-2; V gene: TRBV7-9; CDR3 protein: ASSFLDRGGYYGYT
J gene: TRBJ1-1; V gene: TRBV7-9; CDR3 protein: ASSRIGYTEAF
J gene: TRBJ1-2; V gene: TRBV6-5; CDR3 protein: ASKRGTNYGYT
J gene: TRBJ2-3; V gene: TRBV18; CDR3 protein: ASSTDRGRTDTQY
J gene: TRBJ1-2; V gene: TRBV7-9; CDR3 protein: ASSLARQRQVHGYT
J gene: TRBJ2-2; V gene: TRBV19; CDR3 protein: ASISRGIHTGELF
J gene: TRBJ1-1; V gene: TRBV7-2; CDR3 protein: ASSLDYNTEAF
J gene: TRBJ1-3; V gene: TRBV7-2; CDR3 protein: ASSLEQGNTIY
J gene: TRBJ1-1; V gene: TRBV4-2; CDR3 protein: ASSQDLVETEAF
J gene: TRBJ2-6; V gene: TRBV7-8; CDR3 protein: ASSFRPKSYSGANVLT
J gene: TRBJ2-2; V gene: TRBV23-1; CDR3 protein: ASSQGGTGTGAGELF
J gene: TRBJ1-3; V gene: TRBV9; CDR3 protein: ASSERAGSSGNTIY
J gene: TRBJ2-7; V gene: TRBV5-1; CDR3 protein: ASSLLTHSYEQY
J gene: TRBJ2-3; V gene: TRBV7-2; CDR3 protein: ASSYRVSGGVGSGDTQY
J gene: TRBJ2-3; V gene: TRBV7-6; CDR3 protein: ASKNSGDTQY
J gene: TRBJ2-1; V gene: TRBV5-1; CDR3 protein: ASSLDRGSDEQF
J gene: TRBJ2-7; V gene: TRBV28; CDR3 protein: ASSLTENYEQY
J gene: TRBJ2-7; V gene: TRBV28; CDR3 protein: ASSLGRERIEQY
J gene: TRBJ1-3; V gene: TRBV30; CDR3 protein: ACGRTSSGNTIY
J gene: TRBJ2-3; V gene: TRBV15; CDR3 protein: ATSRDWRDTQY
J gene: TRBJ2-5; V gene: TRBV5-1; CDR3 protein: ASSLVGVQETQY
J gene: TRBJ1-4; V gene: TRBV19; CDR3 protein: ASSITRTGPGEKLF
J gene: TRBJ2-5; V gene: TRBV6-5; CDR3 protein: ASSFRGQGATQY
J gene: TRBJ1-6; V gene: TRBV10-3; CDR3 protein: AISESGQSGSPLH
J gene: TRBJ1-2; V gene: TRBV7-9; CDR3 protein: ASSRPTNYGYT
J gene: TRBJ2-2; V gene: TRBV18; CDR3 protein: ASSPIGQDNPGELF